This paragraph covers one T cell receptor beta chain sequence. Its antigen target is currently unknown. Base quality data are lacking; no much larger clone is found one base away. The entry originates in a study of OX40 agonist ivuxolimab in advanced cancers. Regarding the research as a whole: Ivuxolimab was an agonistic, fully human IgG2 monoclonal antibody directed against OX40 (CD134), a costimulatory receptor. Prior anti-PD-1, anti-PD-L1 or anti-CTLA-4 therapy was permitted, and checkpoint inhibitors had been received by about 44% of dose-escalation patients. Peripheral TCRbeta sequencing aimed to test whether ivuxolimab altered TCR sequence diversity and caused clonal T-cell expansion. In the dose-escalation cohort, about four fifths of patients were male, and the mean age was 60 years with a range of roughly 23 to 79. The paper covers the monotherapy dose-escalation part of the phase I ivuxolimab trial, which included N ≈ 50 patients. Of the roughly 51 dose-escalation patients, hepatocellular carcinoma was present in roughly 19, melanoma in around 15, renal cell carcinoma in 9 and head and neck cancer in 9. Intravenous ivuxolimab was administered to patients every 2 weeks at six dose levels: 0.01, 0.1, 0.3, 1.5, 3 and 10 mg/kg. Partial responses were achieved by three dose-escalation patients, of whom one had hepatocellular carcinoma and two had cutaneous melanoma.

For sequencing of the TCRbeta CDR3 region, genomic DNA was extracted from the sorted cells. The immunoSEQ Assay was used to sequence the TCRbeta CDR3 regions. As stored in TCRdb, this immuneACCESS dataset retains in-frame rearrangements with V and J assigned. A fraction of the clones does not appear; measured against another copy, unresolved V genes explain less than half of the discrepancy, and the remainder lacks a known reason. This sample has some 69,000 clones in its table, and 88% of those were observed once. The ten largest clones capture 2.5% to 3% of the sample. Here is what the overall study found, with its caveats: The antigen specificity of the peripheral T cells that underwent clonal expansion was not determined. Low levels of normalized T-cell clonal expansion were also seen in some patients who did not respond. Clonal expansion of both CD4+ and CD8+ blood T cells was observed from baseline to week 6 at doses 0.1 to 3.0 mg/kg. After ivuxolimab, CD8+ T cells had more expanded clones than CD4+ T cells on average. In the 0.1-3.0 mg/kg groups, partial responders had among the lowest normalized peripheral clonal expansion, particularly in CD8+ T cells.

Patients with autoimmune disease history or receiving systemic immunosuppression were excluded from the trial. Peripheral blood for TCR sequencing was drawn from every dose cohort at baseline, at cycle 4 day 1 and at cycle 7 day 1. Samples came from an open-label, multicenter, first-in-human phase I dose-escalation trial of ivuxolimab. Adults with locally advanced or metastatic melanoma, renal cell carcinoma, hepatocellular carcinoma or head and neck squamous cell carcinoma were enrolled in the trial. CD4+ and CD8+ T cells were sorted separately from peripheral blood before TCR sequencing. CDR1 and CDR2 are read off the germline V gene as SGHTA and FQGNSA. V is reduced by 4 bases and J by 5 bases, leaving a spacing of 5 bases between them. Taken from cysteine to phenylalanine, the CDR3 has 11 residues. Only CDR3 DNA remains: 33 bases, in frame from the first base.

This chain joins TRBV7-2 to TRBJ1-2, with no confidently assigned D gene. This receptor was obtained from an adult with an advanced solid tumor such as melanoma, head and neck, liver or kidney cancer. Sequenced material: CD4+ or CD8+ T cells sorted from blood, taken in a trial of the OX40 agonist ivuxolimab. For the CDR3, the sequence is CASSYNYGYTF. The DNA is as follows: TGTGCCAGCAGCTACAATTATGGCTACACCTTC.